Listed here are 17 T cell receptor beta chains from one sample, sequenced in a study of cytomegalovirus exposure and HLA in healthy donors. The PCR employed 60 Vbeta primers together with 13 Jbeta primers. Profiled with immunoSEQ multiplex PCR; TCRdb holds only in-frame clones, not every one. Seen here are tens of thousands of clones, just over 75% observed once, and the top ten hold 0.5% to 0.65%. Sequenced input: PBMCs. These receptor sequences come from a man aged 30-40 years in good health and CMV-seronegative.

The chain is built from TRBV2 and TRBJ2-7; 10 nucleotides line up with TRBD1. The V gene end was trimmed by 8 bases and the J gene end by 7 bases; junction bases not matched to a gene: 11. Looked up from germline, CDR1 is SNHLY and CDR2 is FYNNEI. There are 14 residues in the CDR3. CDR3 nucleotide sequence: TGTGCCAGCCAGTACCCGGGACAGGGGAGTGAGCAGTACTTC. Translated: CASQYPGQGSEQYF.

This clone has only one observation. A junction end diverges from the germline sequence, so it may reflect a read error. V is TRBV7-9 and J is TRBJ2-6; TRBD1 might be the D (6 bases). The germline V gene encodes CDR1 SEHNR and CDR2 FQNEAQ (reference sequence). CDR3 length equals 16 residues. The CDR3 reads CSSSFYRVSGANVLTF. DNA for the CDR3: TGTTCCAGCAGCTTTTACAGGGTCTCTGGGGCCAACGTCCTGACTTTC.

The CDR3: CASKAEGSGELFF. As DNA, the CDR3 is TGTGCCAGCAAGGCCGAGGGTAGCGGGGAGCTGTTTTTT. V and J are TRBV2 and TRBJ2-2, with D perhaps matching TRBD2 (5 bases). The germline gives CDR1 SNHLY, CDR2 FYNNEI. The V end was cut by 7 bases, the J end by 7 bases, with 13 bases between. The length of the CDR3 is 13 residues.

A single count supports this clone. This chain links TRBV2 with TRBJ1-2, with 7 bases fitting TRBD1. The germline gives CDR1 SNHLY, CDR2 FYNNEI. This CDR3 region has 15 residues. The trim removed 6 bases at V and 6 bases at J, leaving 13 bases unmatched. The CDR3 DNA is TGTGCCAGCAGCGCTATGACAGGGCAGGGAGATGGCTACACCTTC. This sequence encodes CASSAMTGQGDGYTF.

The chain employs TRBV28 and TRBJ2-1; 11 bases agree with TRBD2. The germline V gene has CDR1 MDHEN and CDR2 SYDVKM. CDR3 length: 16 amino acids. V trimming: 5 bases; J trimming: 6 bases; junction bases outside the gene matches: 9. In DNA, the CDR3 is TGTGCCAGCAGTGATCCGGGACTAGCGGCAAGCAATGAGCAGTTCTTC. This gives the protein CASSDPGLAASNEQFF. Full variable domain (rest looked up from reference TRBV28 and TRBJ2-1): DVKVTQSSRYLVKRTGEKVFLECVQDMDHENMFWYRQDPGLGLRLIYFSYDVKMKEKGDIPEGYSVSREKKERFSLILESASTNQTSMYLCASSDPGLAASNEQFFGPGTRLTVL.

The chain is built from TRBV6-1 and TRBJ1-5; 9 bases fit TRBD1. CDR1 is MNHNS and CDR2 is SASEGT in the germline V gene. The V and J ends lost 2 bases and 7 bases, in that order; junction bases with no gene match: 9. This CDR3 region has 16 residues. This chain's CDR3 is CASSELGQGVVQPQHF. CDR3 DNA: TGTGCCAGCAGTGAATTGGGACAGGGCGTTGTCCAGCCCCAGCATTTT.

The chain couples TRBV19 to TRBJ1-4; D might be TRBD1 (6 bases). V dropped 4 bases and J dropped 5 bases, with 14 bases sitting between them. This CDR3 region has 15 residues. Germline assignment: CDR1 LNHDA and CDR2 SQIVND (reference sequence). CDR3 residues: CASSKRDRHNEKLFF. The CDR3 nucleotides read TGTGCCAGTAGTAAAAGAGACAGGCACAATGAAAAACTGTTTTTT.

This clone has only a few counts. The rearrangement links TRBV5-4 to TRBJ1-1; 8 bases match TRBD1. Germline V gene lookup returns CDR1 SGHNT and CDR2 YYREEE (reference sequence). Trimming cost V 4 bases and J 4 bases; bases outside gene matches: 3. The CDR3 is made up of 13 amino acids. The CDR3 coding sequence is TGTGCCAGCAGCCCTGGACAGGGCACTGAAGCTTTCTTT. Translation gives CASSPGQGTEAFF.

The chain recombines TRBV7-9 with TRBJ1-1, with D possibly being TRBD1 (6 bases). The germline V gene has CDR1 SEHNR and CDR2 FQNEAQ (reference sequence). CDR3 size: 14 residues. Trimming took off 5 bases at V and 4 bases at J, with 14 bases between the two ends. The CDR3 sequence is CASSLETGGTEAFF. The CDR3 nucleotides read TGTGCCAGCAGCCTAGAGACAGGCGGCACTGAAGCTTTCTTT.

The chain uses TRBV5-4 and TRBJ1-1; no clear D gene. The germline gives CDR1 SGHNT, CDR2 YYREEE (reference sequence). CDR3 length: 11 residues. Trimming pared 4 bases from V and 3 bases from J, leaving 4 bases between. The CDR3 loop reads CASSGHTEAFF. Here the CDR3 DNA reads TGTGCCAGCAGCGGCCACACTGAAGCTTTCTTT.

This sequence joins TRBV2 and TRBJ2-5, with TRBD1 identical over 10 bases. The germline V gene encodes CDR1 SNHLY and CDR2 FYNNEI. J lost 4 bases, V lost 5 bases, and 10 bases had no gene match. This CDR3 region has 16 residues. CDR3 coding DNA: TGTGCCAGCAGTTCGACACCGGGACAGGGGCGAGAGACCCAGTACTTC. Encoded protein: CASSSTPGQGRETQYF. Based on the CDR3 plus reference TRBV2 and TRBJ2-5, the full variable domain is EPEVTQTPSHQVTQMGQEVILRCVPISNHLYFYWYRQILGQKVEFLVSFYNNEISEKSEIFDDQFSVERPDGSNFTLKIRSTKLEDSAMYFCASSSTPGQGRETQYFGPGTRLLVL.

This clone has only a few counts. The V call is TRBV27, the J call TRBJ2-7; 9 bases map to TRBD1. Looked up from germline, CDR1 is MNHEY and CDR2 is SMNVEV (reference sequence). The CDR3 has 13 amino acids. Trimming at V came to 6 bases and at J to 5 bases, leaving 5 bases not matched to a gene. The CDR3 coding sequence is TGTGCCAGCAGGGGACAGGGTCGGAACGAGCAGTACTTC. Protein product: CASRGQGRNEQYF.

This clone has only a few counts. J is TRBJ2-2 and V is TRBV29-1; 12 nucleotides match TRBD2. The V segment lost 4 bases and the J segment 8 bases; nucleotides outside the gene matches: 5. There are 14 residues in the CDR3. CDR1 and CDR2 from the germline V gene are SQVTM and ANQGSEA. The CDR3: CSVVWTSGVGELFF. The CDR3 DNA follows: TGCAGCGTTGTATGGACTAGCGGGGTGGGGGAGCTGTTTTTT.

V gene TRBV7-9 combines with J gene TRBJ2-2, with a weak D call TRBD2 (6 bases). CDR1 SEHNR and CDR2 FQNEAQ come from the germline V gene (reference sequence). Between the trimmed V and J ends, which lost 6 bases and 1 base, there was a span of 9 bases. The CDR3 is made up of 14 amino acids. The CDR3 region has the DNA TGTGCCAGCAGGCCGGGAGAGAACACCGGGGAGCTGTTTTTT. Translating gives CASRPGENTGELFF.

The chain is built from TRBV2 and TRBJ1-2; D gene uncertain. The V gene lost 6 bases and the J gene lost 6 bases, with 14 bases spanning the gap. The CDR3 runs to 13 residues. Germline CDR1 and CDR2: SNHLY and FYNNEI. CDR3 sequence reads: CASSREGNDGYTF. CDR3 coding DNA: TGTGCCAGCAGCCGGGAAGGGAATGATGGCTACACCTTC.

The chain links TRBV9 to TRBJ1-1; the match to TRBD1 covers 8 bases. V shed 3 bases, J shed 0 bases, and the junction held 10 bases outside the gene matches. The germline CDR1 and CDR2 sequences are SGDLS and YYNGEE. This CDR3 spans 17 amino acids. Here the CDR3 reads CASSADRGRVMNTEAFF. The CDR3 DNA reads as TGTGCCAGCAGCGCAGACAGGGGACGAGTCATGAACACTGAAGCTTTCTTT.

The chain uses TRBV20-1 and TRBJ2-1, with no clear D. Germline CDR1 reads DFQATT; CDR2 reads SNEGSKA (reference sequence). With 6 bases removed from V and 9 bases from J, the gap between germline ends came to 12 bases. The CDR3 length is 11 residues. The CDR3 nucleotides read TGCAGTGCACTAATCCGGTCTGAGCAGTTCTTC. Amino acid sequence: CSALIRSEQFF.